This note documents a single T cell receptor (beta chain) sequence. A library of TCRbeta sequences, prepared with unique molecular identifiers, was generated. TCRdb reprocessed the PCR reads with MiXCR, giving one entry per CDR3 protein. The sample yields about 830,000 distinct CDR3 sequences, roughly 15% seen once. V was pared by 1 base and J by 3 bases, with 19 bases between. The germline V gene encodes CDR1 MGHRA and CDR2 YSYEKL. This CDR3 has 18 amino acids. The data were obtained in a study of T-cell reconstitution after alpha-beta-depleted transplantation in children. The specimen was PBMCs, mostly from graft donor cells, collected 360 days after TCRalphabeta/CD19-depleted stem cell transplant. This rearrangement joins TRBV4-1 to TRBJ2-1; TRBD1 might be the D (6 bases). The receptor's source is a male patient younger than 18 who had a stem cell transplant for acute lymphoblastic leukemia, so the T cells may come from the graft donor. For the CDR3, the DNA is TGCGCCAGCAGCCAAGTATCCGTCCGGGACACCAGCTACAATGAGCAGTTCTTC. Its translation: CASSQVSVRDTSYNEQFF.